One sample yielded the 16 T cell receptor beta chains listed below, sequenced in a study of blood T cell repertoires in COVID-19. Libraries were prepared by immunoSEQ multiplex PCR; TCRdb keeps only in-frame clonotypes and omits some of them. The table lists roughly 200,000 clones, around nine tenths of them singletons. The sequenced sample was peripheral blood. The source is a man between 18 and 29 years old with active or convalescent COVID-19.

The rearrangement joins TRBV9 to TRBJ1-6, with D unresolved. V shed 2 bases and J shed 5 bases, with 8 bases lying between them. Germline CDR1 and CDR2: SGDLS and YYNGEE. The CDR3 length is 14 residues. CDR3 in amino acids: CASSVGGNNSPLHF. The CDR3 DNA sequence: TGTGCCAGCAGCGTTGGCGGGAATAATTCACCCCTCCACTTT.

The chain links TRBV7-8 to TRBJ2-5, with 9 positions matching TRBD1. Germline CDR1 reads SGHVS; CDR2 reads FQNEAQ. Losses at the gene ends were 4 bases for V and 7 bases for J; bases not matched to a gene: 16. The CDR3 totals 17 residues. In nucleotides, the CDR3 is TGTGCCAGCAGCTGGACAGGCGGGACAGGGATTTCCTCGACCCAGTACTTC. Its translation is CASSWTGGTGISSTQYF.

The gene calls are TRBV9 and TRBJ2-7, with D tentatively TRBD1 (5 bases). The CDR3 is made up of 15 amino acids. Germline V lookup: CDR1 SGDLS, CDR2 YYNGEE. With 0 bases removed from V and 5 bases from J, the gap between germline ends came to 15 bases. DNA for the CDR3: TGTGCCAGCAGCGTAGGGATAGGCCCAGGGAACGAGCAGTACTTC. Its translation: CASSVGIGPGNEQYF.

This rearrangement joins TRBV5-1 to TRBJ1-2; D call uncertain. Germline V gene sequence: CDR1 SGHRS, CDR2 YFSETQ. Between the trimmed V and J ends, which lost 6 bases and 4 bases, there was a span of 16 bases. This CDR3 has 14 amino acids. CDR3 protein: CASTNDHRGYGYTF. The CDR3 DNA sequence: TGCGCCAGCACCAATGACCATCGGGGCTATGGCTACACCTTC.

The chain has TRBV10-3 and TRBJ2-7, with 13 bases fitting TRBD2. With 6 bases clipped from V and 7 bases from J, the junction kept 9 bases outside the gene matches. Germline assignment: CDR1 ENHRY and CDR2 SYGVKD. The CDR3 contains 15 residues. The DNA of the CDR3 is TGTGCCATCAGGCCGACTAGCGGGGGGCCCGAGGAGCAGTACTTC. This gives the protein CAIRPTSGGPEEQYF.

The gene calls are TRBV3-1 (or the pseudogene TRBV3-2) and TRBJ1-2; D not resolved. Trimming removed 3 bases from V and 8 bases from J, with 13 bases in between. Germline V gene lookup returns CDR1 LGHDT and CDR2 YNNKEL (reference sequence). This CDR3 is 13 amino acids long. CDR3 protein: CASSQPLGPGYTF. In DNA form, the CDR3 reads TGTGCCAGCAGCCAGCCCCTGGGCCCAGGCTACACCTTC.

The chain joins TRBV27 to TRBJ2-1; tentatively, D is TRBD1 (6 bases). Trimming removed 5 bases from V and 7 bases from J, with 27 bases in between. Germline values: CDR1 MNHEY, CDR2 SMNVEV (reference sequence). The CDR3 consists of 18 residues. The CDR3: CASSRKTGTYREGNEQFF. The CDR3 DNA follows: TGTGCCAGCAGTCGAAAAACCGGGACATACAGAGAAGGGAATGAGCAGTTCTTC.

The chain combines TRBV18 with TRBJ2-2, with 9 bases aligning to TRBD2. The CDR3 spans 17 residues. From germline, CDR1 is KGHSH and CDR2 LQKENI. V lost 3 bases, J lost 6 bases, and 11 bases stayed unmatched. The CDR3 is CASSPRSEGLAAGELFF. The CDR3 DNA is TGTGCCAGCTCACCTAGAAGTGAGGGACTAGCCGCCGGGGAGCTGTTTTTT. Filled out from reference TRBV18 and TRBJ2-2, the complete variable domain reads NAGVMQNPRHLVRRRGQEARLRCSPMKGHSHVYWYRQLPEEGLKFMVYLQKENIIDESGMPKERFSAEFPKEGPSILRIQQVVRGDSAAYFCASSPRSEGLAAGELFFGEGSRLTVL.

The V and J genes are TRBV19 and TRBJ1-5; D perhaps matches TRBD1 (5 bases). The CDR3 is 13 residues long. Germline CDR1 reads LNHDA; CDR2 reads SQIVND (reference sequence). Trimming pared 5 bases from V and 9 bases from J, leaving 14 bases between. The CDR3: CASSLAGIRPQHF. CDR3 DNA sequence: TGTGCCAGTAGTTTGGCAGGGATACGGCCCCAGCATTTT.

CDR3 in amino acids: CASSLETGGRFF. In DNA, the CDR3 is TGCGCCAGCAGCTTGGAAACAGGGGGTCGGTTCTTC. The chain joins TRBV5-1 to TRBJ2-1, with 8 bases fitting TRBD1. V shed 0 bases and J 15 bases; nucleotides not matched to a gene: 5. The CDR3 consists of 12 residues. Germline loops: CDR1 SGHRS, CDR2 YFSETQ. The entire variable domain, with the rest obtained from reference TRBV5-1 and TRBJ2-1, is as follows: KAGVTQTPRYLIKTRGQQVTLSCSPISGHRSVSWYQQTPGQGLQFLFEYFSETQRNKGNFPGRFSGRQFSNSRSEMNVSTLELGDSALYLCASSLETGGRFFGPGTRLTVL.

V is TRBV7-2 and J is TRBJ2-7; D is unresolved. This CDR3 contains 12 residues. The V gene's germline CDR1 is SGHTA and CDR2 FQGNSA. The germline V and J ends were trimmed by 4 bases and 0 bases, with 4 bases remaining between them. The DNA for the CDR3 is TGTGCCAGCAGCTCTAGCTCCTACGAGCAGTACTTC. The encoded protein is CASSSSSYEQYF.

V is TRBV19 and J is TRBJ1-2, with D tentatively TRBD1 (6 bases). The CDR3 runs 14 residues. V was trimmed by 9 bases and J by 7 bases, leaving 21 bases between them. Germline V gene lookup returns CDR1 LNHDA and CDR2 SQIVND (reference sequence). CDR3 sequence (DNA): TGTGCCAGATTCCACCCGGACAGCCGTTGTGGCTACACCTTC. It translates to CARFHPDSRCGYTF.

The rearrangement uses TRBV7-2 and TRBJ1-5, with 7 positions matching TRBD1. The V segment lost 5 bases and the J segment 4 bases; nucleotides outside the gene matches: 2. Germline V gene data show CDR1 as SGHTA and CDR2 as FQGNSA. The CDR3 covers 13 residues. CDR3 residues: CASSPDRNQPQHF. In nucleotides, the CDR3 is TGTGCCAGCAGCCCGGACAGGAATCAGCCCCAGCATTTT.

The chain joins TRBV19 to TRBJ2-5; tentatively, D is TRBD2 (5 bases). Germline CDR1 and CDR2: LNHDA and SQIVND (reference sequence). Trimming took off 2 bases at V and 4 bases at J, with 8 bases between the two ends. The length of the CDR3 is 13 residues. Here the CDR3 reads CASSISAGETQYF. DNA of the CDR3: TGTGCCAGTAGTATATCTGCGGGAGAGACCCAGTACTTC.

V usage is TRBV5-1 and J usage is TRBJ1-4, with TRBD1 identical over 7 bases. After removal of 4 bases from V and 0 bases from J, the junction contained 3 bases not matched to a gene. Germline V lookup: CDR1 SGHRS, CDR2 YFSETQ. The CDR3 contains 15 residues. The CDR3 region has the DNA TGCGCCAGCAGCGCCACAGGGGCAACTAATGAAAAACTGTTTTTT. It codes for CASSATGATNEKLFF.

The chain carries TRBV11-2 and TRBJ2-1; 10 bases are a match to TRBD2. The CDR3 has 19 residues. V shed 2 bases and J 0 bases; nucleotides not matched to a gene: 10. Germline lookup yields CDR1 SGHAT and CDR2 FQNNGV. CDR3 loop: CASSLHGTSDISSYNEQFF. In DNA form, the CDR3 reads TGTGCCAGCAGCTTACACGGGACTAGCGATATAAGCTCCTACAATGAGCAGTTCTTC.